This paragraph reports one TCR beta chain. Its antigen is still unknown. There are no base qualities to consult, and no much larger clone falls within one base. This entry is derived from a study of cytomegalovirus exposure and HLA in healthy donors (TCRdb year 2017). Concerning the study at large: An earlier analysis of approximately 600 of the donors reported 250 to 300 Gb of sequence data and 100 million to 130 million unique TCR beta sequences from 150 million to 200 million T cells. A later analysis re-examined previously published TCR beta repertoires from 500 to 700 donors and added high-resolution HLA genotyping to investigate patterns of TCR occurrence. On average, around 240,000 unique TCR beta nucleotide sequences were sequenced per donor among a few hundred genotyped donors of the cohort, with approximately 18% of those sequences being non-productive. The T cell repertoires of 666 subjects were profiled by immunosequencing and related to cytomegalovirus serostatus. All discovery cohort repertoires had been generated using a single sequencing platform. An early release that covered around 590 HLA-typed donors contained about 300 gigabases of sequencing data and 85 million to 100 million unique TCR sequences. Class I and class II HLA loci were covered by the typing at four-digit resolution. Typing coverage varied by locus: roughly 629-630 donors for A, B, C, DRB1 and DQB1; roughly 500 for DQA1; 606 for DPA1; more than 450 for DPB1. In an earlier analysis of 587 of the donors, high-throughput TCR beta sequencing was used to judge whether each TCR beta V gene segment behaved as functional or pseudogenic. To predict cytomegalovirus infection status, the study brought together high-throughput TCR immunosequencing, statistical association of individual TCRs with disease status, and machine learning. In addition to the first cohort of 666 subjects, a separate validation cohort of 120 different subjects was used. Genome-wide SNP genotypes for about 65% of the roughly 700 donors were used in a later genetic analysis, which treated that subset as a discovery cohort. About 5 DR-DQ haplotypes were handled as single units for association and clustering, since linkage in the cohort was strong. Rather than drawing on any new phenotypic data, the later analysis identified candidate immune exposures from TCR beta sequences and the way those sequences occurred across donors. Donor age, sex, ethnicity and CMV serostatus were compiled together with the repertoire data. The aim of the study was to test whether cataloging public T cell receptors could identify signatures of past pathogen exposure. Of the roughly 400 genotyped donors, over 65% fell in the genetic ancestry cluster associated with self-reported Caucasian donors.

In the germline V gene, CDR1 corresponds to SGHAT and CDR2 to FQNNGV. The junction shows trimming of 4 bases on V and 0 bases on J, plus 9 bases between the germline ends. From the cysteine up to the phenylalanine, the CDR3 has a length of 14 residues. The only DNA kept is the CDR3, 42 bases in frame from the first base. The library relied on the immunoSEQ multiplex PCR assay. The multiplex PCR relied on a mix of 60 forward primers for TCR Vbeta segments and 13 reverse primers for TCR Jbeta segments. The CDR3 region of rearranged TCR beta genes was amplified from genomic DNA with a multiplex PCR assay. The amplified TCR beta libraries were sequenced on the Illumina HiSeq System as 87-base-pair reads. The original methods were these. A later analysis counted about 82 million unique TCR beta chains across the 666 repertoires, and roughly 10 million of these chains were shared by at least two donors. To remove PCR and sequencing errors, raw reads were error-corrected and collapsed into unique sequences using a nearest-neighbor algorithm that merged closely related sequences. CDR3 sequences were aligned to IMGT reference sequences to assign V, D and J gene segments. For a sequence to be retained, a match of at least six nucleotides to both a V gene segment and a J gene segment was required. Rearrangements were classified as productive when the CDR3 lacked stop codons and remained in frame with V and J, and all other rearrangements were classified as non-productive. Following IMGT convention, CDR3 was defined as the stretch from the second conserved V-encoded cysteine up to the conserved J-encoded phenylalanine. The earlier analysis of fewer than 700 of the donors excluded sequences that lacked an unambiguous match to a single V gene segment. In an earlier analysis of approximately 550 of the donors, V segments were called functional above 56.7% productive rearrangements and were called segregating when the between-donor standard deviation exceeded 5%. A statistical classification framework was built to diagnose cytomegalovirus status from the catalog of TCR beta chain sequences. V and J gene assignment, in a later analysis, came from comparing TCR nucleotide sequences with IMGT/GENE-DB human TR gene sequences. The TCRdist pipeline was used in a later analysis to assign CDR3 sequences and most-parsimonious VDJ recombination scenarios. A later analysis defined each TCR beta chain by its CDR3 amino acid sequence plus V-gene family, and excluded reads lacking a unique V-gene family. As a way to deal with suspected cross-contamination and a sequencing artifact, a later analysis dropped over 550 nucleotide sequences that were highly shared and had low generation probability. A later analysis calculated a clonal expansion index for each public chain from normalized within-repertoire ranks of inferred template counts. In a later analysis, generation probabilities were computed using a VDJ recombination model fitted to out-of-frame rearrangements, and the results were checked against IGoR. A later analysis scored TCR-TCR, TCR-HLA and TCR-CMV co-occurrence with hypergeometric tests, applying a repertoire-size bias correction to TCR pairs. A later analysis estimated false discovery rates by permuting HLA or CMV assignments 20 times. In a later analysis, co-occurring TCRs were grouped using DBSCAN, with TCRdist sequence similarity added in when clustering inside HLA-allele-positive subsets. Repertoires with fewer than 30,000 or more than 120,000 public chains, plus five repertoires with anomalous nucleotide sharing, were excluded from co-occurrence clustering. The source is immuneACCESS, and TCRdb retained only in-frame sequences with V and J called. Part of the clones is not carried over; for the studies checked, unresolved V genes explain less than half of this, and the remainder is unexplained. That table supplies the V and J calls and clone size; D and trimming were determined from the DNA. The sample yields some 190,000 clones; approximately 86% were counted once. Around 0.3% of the sample lies in the top ten.

General findings and caveats noted by the study authors: Some IMGT-functional V segments, including TRBV6-2 and TRBV6-3, could not be distinguished by the 87-base-pair reads and were therefore excluded. Broadly in line with IMGT annotations, most TCR beta V segments showed up in productive rearrangements about 90% or about 30% of the time in an earlier analysis of around 600 of the donors. A later analysis associated about 16,000 TCR beta sequences with specific HLA alleles at a false discovery rate of 0.05. The classifier was reported to diagnose cytomegalovirus status with high specificity and sensitivity in both the original cohort and the validation cohort. CMV serostatus was the only immune exposure information available for the cohort. In a later analysis, several top co-occurrence clusters were reported to appear linked to parvovirus B19, influenza, CMV and Epstein-Barr virus. A cluster of highly shared sequence variants was judged likely to be a technical artifact of the sequencing pipeline. A further reported finding was that TCR beta sequences accurately predicted the HLA-A and HLA-B alleles for most subjects in the first cohort. While some public TCRs were present in many individuals, most TCR sequences turned up only very rarely across donors. Most CMV-associated TCR beta chains appeared to be HLA-restricted in a later analysis, and the HLA associations seemed to be driven largely by CMV exposure. V-gene and J-gene trimming of TCR beta chains was associated with a missense DCLRE1C variant in a later genetic analysis, and the association was replicated in an independent cohort. The study listed 150 to 200 TCR beta chains as associated with cytomegalovirus. The authors suggested that the approach could potentially be generalized to other disease states and immunological phenotypes. Correlated functional status among segregating V segments might reflect linkage disequilibrium, but an unknown experimental factor could not be ruled out. In vitro tests confirmed that a few of the cytomegalovirus-associated TCR beta chains recognize cytomegalovirus antigens. A later genetic analysis reported fewer N-insertions in productive TCRs among donors in an Asian-associated ancestry cluster than the approximately 700-donor mean. Presence/absence analyses assumed roughly uniform sequencing depth across donors, an assumption that may not hold. Assigning TCR associations to individual alleles was difficult when HLA alleles, especially DR and DQ, strongly co-occurred. According to a later analysis, TCR association rates differed among HLA loci, with DRB1 alleles showing the most associated TCRs and HLA-C alleles showing the fewest. Only TCR beta chains were sequenced in this cohort, and the absence of alpha or paired-chain data limited detectable features. The earlier analysis of approximately 540 of the donors excluded roughly 17 rarely observed V segments, including chromosome 9 orphons, because counts were too low. Because HLA typing was unavailable for some donors at each locus, only the typed subset was used in association tests. In a later analysis, HLA-associated TCR beta chains were found to be more clonally expanded and to have lower generation probabilities than equally common non-associated chains.

The cohort consisted of 650 to 850 healthy bone marrow donors. At the time of sampling, all cohort members were nominally healthy, though unrecorded immune exposures were likely present. The donor was CMV seronegative and was included in the group of several hundred seronegative cohort members. Each donor provided a peripheral blood sample, and peripheral blood mononuclear cells were used for TCR beta sequencing. Genomic DNA extraction from the blood cell samples was performed with the Qiagen DNeasy Blood Extraction Kit. The specimen sequenced was PBMCs. The chain employs TRBV11-2 and TRBJ1-2; TRBD1 is possibly the D segment (6 matching bases). The origin of this receptor is a woman in her thirties in good health and CMV-seronegative. The encoded CDR3 is CASSSQGSNYGYTF. The bases are TGTGCCAGCAGCTCACAGGGTTCTAACTATGGCTACACCTTC.